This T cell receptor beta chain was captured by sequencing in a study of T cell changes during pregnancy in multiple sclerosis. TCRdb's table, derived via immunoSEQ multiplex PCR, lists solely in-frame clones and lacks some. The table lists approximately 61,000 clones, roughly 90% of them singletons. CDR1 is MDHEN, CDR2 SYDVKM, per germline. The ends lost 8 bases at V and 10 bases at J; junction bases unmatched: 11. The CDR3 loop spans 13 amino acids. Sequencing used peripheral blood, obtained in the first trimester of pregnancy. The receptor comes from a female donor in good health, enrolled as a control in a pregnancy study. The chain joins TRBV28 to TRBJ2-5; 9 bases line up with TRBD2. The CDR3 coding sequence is TGTGCCAGCGAGGGCGGGAGGGGTGGGGACCAGTACTTC. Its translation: CASEGGRGGDQYF.